Listed below are T cell receptor beta chains from one sample, sequenced in a study of shared clonotypes between healthy human individuals. The method was immunoSEQ multiplex PCR; TCRdb's version includes in-frame clones alone and lacks a portion of them. The table shows about 2.1 million clones, with just over 90% occurring only once. What was sequenced was naive CD8+ T cells from PBMCs. These receptors came from a man aged 18 to 29 in good health. Some clones in this sample may be carry-over from other donors' samples. The CDR3 runs from the conserved cysteine through the conserved F or W. The D gene is left open where the match is weak. The size field is filled for only some rows; it gives once, few, many or a size class.

D gene	V gene	J gene	clone size	CDR3 protein	CDR3 DNA
-	TRBV28	TRBJ2-4	-	CASSYGNIQYF	TGTGCCAGCAGTTACGGAAACATTCAGTACTTC
-	TRBV10-3	TRBJ2-7	-	CAIRDPGYEQYF	TGTGCCATCAGGGATCCTGGCTACGAGCAGTACTTC
-	TRBV29-1	TRBJ2-7	-	CSVAGGGKDEQYF	TGCAGCGTTGCGGGCGGGGGCAAGGACGAGCAGTACTTC
TRBD1	TRBV13	TRBJ2-7	-	CASSSGQGESYEQYF	TGTGCCAGCAGCTCCGGACAGGGGGAATCCTACGAGCAGTACTTC
-	TRBV4-3	TRBJ2-7	-	CASSQDLTSSSYEQYF	TGCGCCAGCAGCCAAGATCTTACATCGAGCTCCTACGAGCAGTACTTC
-	TRBV27	TRBJ1-4	once	CASTMAGGFSNEKLFF	TGTGCCAGCACTATGGCGGGGGGCTTTTCTAATGAAAAACTGTTTTTT
TRBD1	TRBV27	TRBJ1-2	-	CASSLSGQGIYGYTF	TGTGCCAGCAGTTTATCGGGACAGGGGATCTATGGCTACACCTTC
-	TRBV28	TRBJ1-1	-	CASSWGGETEAFF	TGTGCCAGCTCCTGGGGGGGGGAAACTGAAGCTTTCTTT
TRBD1	TRBV29-1	TRBJ2-7	-	CSVEVWGDRDTYEQYF	TGCAGCGTTGAAGTTTGGGGGGACAGGGACACCTACGAGCAGTACTTC
-	TRBV29-1	TRBJ1-2	-	CSSYLTGPGGYTF	TGCAGCTCGTATCTCACAGGGCCGGGGGGCTACACCTTC
TRBD2	TRBV7-8	TRBJ2-2	-	CASSLTLAGRGHVTGELFF	TGTGCCAGCAGCTTAACACTAGCGGGAAGGGGCCACGTTACCGGGGAGCTGTTTTTT
-	TRBV19	TRBJ1-2	-	CASSIWGDLRGYTF	TGTGCCAGTAGTATATGGGGAGATCTCAGAGGCTACACCTTC
-	TRBV6-5	TRBJ2-7	-	CASRAGPRAYEQYF	TGTGCCAGCAGAGCCGGGCCTAGGGCCTACGAGCAGTACTTC
-	TRBV19	TRBJ2-6	-	CASSPRLYSGANVLTF	TGTGCCAGTAGTCCGAGACTGTACTCTGGGGCCAACGTCCTGACTTTC
TRBD2	TRBV4-1	TRBJ2-2	-	CASSRTSGRVIAGELFF	TGCGCCAGCAGCCGGACTAGCGGGAGAGTTATCGCCGGGGAGCTGTTTTTT
-	TRBV4-1	TRBJ2-1	-	CASSQASNEQFF	TGCGCCAGCAGCCAAGCTAGCAATGAGCAGTTCTTC
TRBD1	TRBV29-1	TRBJ2-7	-	CSVLGGQGTYEQYF	TGCAGCGTCTTGGGGGGACAGGGAACCTACGAGCAGTACTTC
-	TRBV7-9	TRBJ2-3	once	CASSLVLTVDTQYF	TGTGCCAGCAGCTTAGTACTGACAGTGGATACGCAGTATTTT
TRBD2	TRBV11-2	TRBJ2-7	-	CASSPGTSGLYEQYF	TGTGCCAGCAGCCCAGGGACTAGCGGACTCTACGAGCAGTACTTC
TRBD1	TRBV27	TRBJ1-1	-	CASSSRGHGTEAFF	TGTGCCAGCAGTTCCAGGGGGCACGGCACTGAAGCTTTCTTT
TRBD2	TRBV14	TRBJ2-7	-	CASSQATSGRYEQYF	TGTGCCAGCAGCCAAGCAACTAGCGGGAGATACGAGCAGTACTTC
TRBD1	TRBV5-8	TRBJ2-5	once	CASSERGQGQETQYF	TGTGCCAGCAGCGAAAGGGGGCAGGGCCAAGAGACCCAGTACTTC
-	TRBV6-1	TRBJ2-7	-	CASSAHITYEQYF	TGTGCCAGCAGTGCTCACATCACCTACGAGCAGTACTTC
-	TRBV28	TRBJ2-6	-	CASCYRDLVSGANVLTF	TGTGCCAGCTGCTACCGGGATCTCGTCTCTGGGGCCAACGTCCTGACTTTC
-	TRBV5-1	TRBJ2-3	-	CASSLQGLTDTQYF	TGCGCCAGCAGCTTGCAGGGACTTACAGATACGCAGTATTTT
-	TRBV7-9	TRBJ1-2	-	CASSLFEGKHGYTF	TGTGCCAGCAGCTTATTTGAAGGGAAACATGGCTACACCTTC
-	TRBV13	TRBJ2-7	once	CASSATARAYYEQYF	TGTGCCAGCAGCGCGACAGCTCGGGCTTACTACGAGCAGTACTTC
-	TRBV29-1	TRBJ2-1	-	CSVEDRYNEQFF	TGCAGCGTTGAAGATCGGTACAATGAGCAGTTCTTC
TRBD2	TRBV11-3	TRBJ2-2	-	CASSSRGASGPNTGELFF	TGTGCCAGCAGCTCCAGAGGGGCTAGCGGGCCGAACACCGGGGAGCTGTTTTTT
TRBD1	TRBV29-1	TRBJ1-1	-	CSVEGQQVAEAFF	TGCAGCGTTGAGGGACAGCAAGTCGCTGAAGCTTTCTTT
TRBD2	TRBV28	TRBJ2-4	-	CASSGLAGALAKNIQYF	TGTGCCAGCAGCGGACTAGCGGGAGCCCTAGCCAAAAACATTCAGTACTTC
TRBD1	TRBV10-2	TRBJ2-7	-	CASSERGQGGYEQYF	TGCGCCAGCAGTGAGAGGGGACAGGGAGGATACGAGCAGTACTTC
-	TRBV27	TRBJ2-2	-	CASSLFAGDTGELFF	TGTGCCAGCAGTTTATTCGCAGGGGACACCGGGGAGCTGTTTTTT
TRBD1	TRBV9	TRBJ1-1	-	CASSPGTANTEAFF	TGTGCCAGCAGCCCAGGGACAGCGAACACTGAAGCTTTCTTT
TRBD2	TRBV6-1	TRBJ2-7	once	CASSGTSGGYEQYF	TGTGCCAGCAGTGGGACTAGCGGAGGTTACGAGCAGTACTTC
TRBD2	TRBV5-1	TRBJ2-3	-	CASSPRLAGLTDTQYF	TGCGCCAGCAGCCCGCGGCTAGCGGGATTGACAGATACGCAGTATTTT
-	TRBV27	TRBJ2-1	-	CASTPNQGLHNEQFF	TGTGCCAGCACCCCAAATCAGGGGCTCCACAATGAGCAGTTCTTC
-	TRBV2	TRBJ2-1	-	CASSVHVNNEQFF	TGTGCCAGCAGTGTTCATGTGAACAATGAGCAGTTCTTC
-	TRBV6-5	TRBJ1-2	-	CASSPLRHYGYTF	TGTGCCAGCAGTCCACTACGGCACTATGGCTACACCTTC
TRBD1	TRBV6-1	TRBJ2-2	-	CASMDRGGAGELFF	TGTGCCAGCATGGACAGGGGTGGTGCCGGGGAGCTGTTTTTT
-	TRBV29-1	TRBJ2-3	-	CSVERVSLSTDTQYF	TGCAGCGTTGAGCGTGTTTCCCTTAGCACAGATACGCAGTATTTT
-	TRBV29-1	TRBJ2-7	-	CSVEGRWGEQYF	TGCAGCGTTGAGGGCAGGTGGGGGGAGCAGTACTTC
-	TRBV4-1	TRBJ2-1	-	CASGEGWGNEQFF	TGCGCCAGCGGCGAGGGGTGGGGGAATGAGCAGTTCTTC
-	TRBV14	TRBJ2-7	-	CASSQGTSTYEQYF	TGTGCCAGCAGCCAAGGGACTTCCACTTACGAGCAGTACTTC
TRBD2	TRBV9	TRBJ2-2	-	CASSPLSGRVAGELFF	TGTGCCAGCAGCCCCCTTAGCGGGAGGGTCGCCGGGGAGCTGTTTTTT
-	TRBV7-8	TRBJ2-7	-	CASSFLNRGSYEQYF	TGTGCCAGCAGCTTTTTAAATCGGGGATCCTACGAGCAGTACTTC
TRBD1	TRBV19	TRBJ1-5	-	CASTQTGYSNQPQHF	TGTGCCAGTACCCAGACAGGGTATAGCAATCAGCCCCAGCATTTT
TRBD2	TRBV4-1	TRBJ2-5	-	CASSHGPGLASQTQYF	TGCGCCAGCAGCCATGGACCGGGACTAGCGTCCCAGACCCAGTACTTC
TRBD2	TRBV10-1	TRBJ2-7	once	CASSDGNVAGGIAYEQYF	TGCGCCAGCAGTGATGGTAATGTCGCGGGAGGCATCGCCTACGAGCAGTACTTC
TRBD2	TRBV28	TRBJ2-5	-	CASNPATSGKETQYF	TGTGCCAGCAACCCAGCGACTAGCGGGAAAGAGACCCAGTACTTC
-	TRBV15	TRBJ2-2	-	CATGQGGTGELFF	TGTGCCACCGGCCAAGGGGGCACCGGGGAGCTGTTTTTT
-	TRBV7-9	TRBJ1-2	few	CASSYPTRDYGYTF	TGTGCCAGCAGTTACCCCACCAGGGACTATGGCTACACCTTC
TRBD2	TRBV25-1	TRBJ2-3	-	CASSERFGRGNTQYF	TGTGCCAGCAGTGAAAGGTTCGGGAGGGGAAATACGCAGTATTTT